The 16 T cell receptor beta chains presented below share a single source sample, sequenced in a study of vaccination and CD4 T cells after COVID-19. Treatment described: roughly ten-day PBMC culture with coronavirus spike peptide pools or control peptides (ViraFEST assay). The unexposed donor provided CD4+ T cells, which were taken before the COVID-19 pandemic (2011-2018). Antigens of these TCRs are unknown. Once obtained from cultured CD4+ T cells, the DNA was sequenced using the Oncomine TCR Beta short-read assay. TCRdb fed the PCR reads into MiXCR, producing one record per CDR3 protein. The sample records 5,000 to 7,500 distinct CDR3 sequences, about a third being singletons. Sequenced input: CD4+ T cells from blood, cultured in vitro. The receptors were sampled from a human donor in good health.

There are a few counts of this clonotype. J is TRBJ1-1 and V is TRBV29-1, with a tentative D call TRBD1 (5 bases). The CDR3 consists of 13 residues. The V and J ends lost 7 bases and 0 bases respectively, with 12 bases between them. Germline CDR1 and CDR2: SQVTM and ANQGSEA. CDR3 nucleotide sequence: TGCAGCGCCAGCAGGGAATTGAACACTGAAGCTTTCTTT. Translating gives CSASRELNTEAFF.

This clonotype was detected a few times. The V gene is TRBV20-1, the J gene TRBJ1-2; D not resolved. There are 11 residues in the CDR3. The V end lost 6 bases, the J end lost 7 bases, and 12 bases lay between the germline ends. Per the germline V gene, CDR1 is DFQATT and CDR2 is SNEGSKA (reference sequence). CDR3 loop: CSAPRAGGYTF. CDR3 bases: TGCAGTGCACCACGCGCCGGTGGCTACACCTTC.

The chain is built from TRBV29-1 and TRBJ1-2; no firm D call. The CDR3 totals 11 residues. Germline CDR1 SQVTM, CDR2 ANQGSEA. V gave up 6 bases and J gave up 6 bases, with 11 bases separating them. DNA for the CDR3: TGCAGCGTGGAGGCCTTGGATGGCTACACCTTC. Protein sequence: CSVEALDGYTF.

This clonotype has more than one count but fewer than ten. CDR3 region: CASSLYTDTQYF. The DNA for the CDR3 is TGTGCCAGCAGCCTATACACAGATACGCAGTATTTT. The chain couples TRBV11-2 to TRBJ2-3; D is unclear. The CDR3 is 12 residues long. Germline loops: CDR1 SGHAT, CDR2 FQNNGV. Deletions cut 5 bases from V and 2 bases from J, with 5 bases between.

The chain couples TRBV6-5 to TRBJ2-3; D is ambiguous. Germline assignment: CDR1 MNHEY and CDR2 SVGAGI. This CDR3 has 15 residues. Trimming removed 2 bases at V and 2 bases at J, with 11 bases between. The CDR3 protein is CASSYSTWHTDTQYF. In nucleotides, the CDR3 is TGTGCCAGCAGTTACAGTACCTGGCACACAGATACGCAGTATTTT.

The J gene is TRBJ1-5, the V gene TRBV19; D is possibly TRBD1 (6 bases). Germline CDR1 and CDR2: LNHDA and SQIVND (reference sequence). There are 14 residues in the CDR3. Trimming shortened V by 10 bases and J by 5 bases, and 18 bases separated the two germline ends. The CDR3: CATSRRGLDQPQHF. The CDR3 DNA is TGTGCCACCTCTCGCAGGGGTCTCGATCAGCCCCAGCATTTT.

The count of this clonotype is one. V usage is TRBV29-1 and J usage is TRBJ2-3; weak D call: TRBD2 (7 bases). The V and J ends lost 8 bases and 9 bases respectively, with 15 bases between them. The CDR3 totals 11 residues. The V gene's germline CDR1 is SQVTM and CDR2 ANQGSEA. The CDR3 DNA follows: TGCAGCACTCCTTGGGGGGGCACGCAGTATTTT. Encoded protein: CSTPWGGTQYF.

The chain recombines TRBV12-3 or TRBV12-4 with TRBJ2-2; 7 positions agree with TRBD1. J gave up 5 bases and V 4 bases, and 7 bases lay outside the gene matches. The CDR3 contains 15 residues. The CDR3 here is CASSYRQGRTGELFF. As DNA, the CDR3 is TGTGCCAGCAGTTACCGACAGGGTCGAACCGGGGAGCTGTTTTTT.

By sample fraction, this clonotype is large (0.1 to 1%). This CDR3 is CSARARRLTNSPLHF. For the CDR3, the DNA is TGCAGTGCTAGAGCGCGGAGACTCACTAATTCACCCCTCCACTTT. The chain carries TRBV20-1 and TRBJ1-6; D ambiguous. V lost 1 base and J lost 6, with 13 bases in between. The length of the CDR3 is 15 residues. The germline gives CDR1 DFQATT, CDR2 SNEGSKA (reference sequence).

There are a few counts of this clonotype. The chain combines TRBV6-2 or TRBV6-3 with TRBJ1-1, with 10 bases identical to TRBD1. CDR3 size: 14 residues. The germline gives CDR1 MNHEY, CDR2 SVGEGT. V lost 4 bases to trimming and J lost 4 bases; unmatched junction nucleotides: 3. This chain's CDR3 is CASSSGTGATEAFF. In DNA form, the CDR3 reads TGTGCCAGCAGTTCAGGGACAGGGGCCACTGAAGCTTTCTTT.

The J gene is TRBJ2-3, the V gene TRBV6-1; D remains ambiguous. CDR1 and CDR2 (germline): MNHNS, SASEGT. With 5 bases removed from V and 6 bases from J, the gap between germline ends came to 15 bases. The CDR3 spans 14 residues. The CDR3 DNA reads TGTGCCAGCAGTCTCACCTTTTTCGGGGATACGCAGTATTTT. Its protein is CASSLTFFGDTQYF.

This clonotype was detected a few times. The CDR3 nucleotides read TGTGCCAGCAACAGGGCCTCCTACAATGAGCAGTTCTTC. Protein product: CASNRASYNEQFF. The chain recombines TRBV6-1 with TRBJ2-1; possible D gene TRBD1, 6 bases. In germline, CDR1 is MNHNS, CDR2 SASEGT. V was cut by 7 bases and J by 0 bases, with 7 bases left in between. There are 13 residues in the CDR3.

This clonotype came up a few times. This chain connects TRBV6-1 to TRBJ2-7; D possibly corresponds to TRBD1 (5 bases). Trimming shortened V by 3 bases and J by 5 bases, and 8 bases separated the two germline ends. The CDR3 length is 12 residues. Germline assignment: CDR1 MNHNS and CDR2 SASEGT. The CDR3 DNA reads as TGTGCCAGCAGTGATCCAGGGAACGAGCAGTACTTC. Protein product: CASSDPGNEQYF.

The chain employs TRBV12-5 and TRBJ2-1; 7 bases fit TRBD1. The junction had 6 bases not matched to a gene; V was cut back by 3 bases and J by 1 base. This CDR3 has 16 amino acids. Per the germline V gene, CDR1 is LGHNT and CDR2 is FRNRAP. CDR3 DNA: TGTGCTAGTGGTTTTAAGACAGGGCTATCCTACAATGAGCAGTTCTTC. As protein: CASGFKTGLSYNEQFF.

The chain is built from TRBV12-3 or TRBV12-4 and TRBJ1-2; no definite D call. The CDR3 is 14 amino acids. V lost 5 bases and J 0 bases, leaving 10 bases between the germline ends. CDR3 nucleotides: TGTGCCAGCAGTCAAGGAGTGTCTAACTATGGCTACACCTTC. Residues: CASSQGVSNYGYTF.

This rearrangement joins TRBV7-9 to TRBJ2-1, with 7 bases aligning to TRBD2. The trim removed 0 bases at V and 4 bases at J, leaving 0 bases unmatched. The germline CDR1 and CDR2 sequences are SEHNR and FQNEAQ (reference sequence). The CDR3 has 14 residues. CDR3 DNA: TGTGCCAGCAGCTTAGCGGGAGGGTACAATGAGCAGTTCTTC. Translating it yields CASSLAGGYNEQFF. Using reference TRBV7-9 and TRBJ2-1 for the parts outside the CDR3, the full variable domain is DTGVSQNPRHKITKRGQNVTFRCDPISEHNRLYWYRQTLGQGPEFLTYFQNEAQLEKSRLLSDRFSAERPKGSFSTLEIQRTEQGDSAMYLCASSLAGGYNEQFFGPGTRLTVL.